Listed here are 26 T cell receptor beta chains from one sample, sequenced in a study of T cells in Graves' hyperthyroidism and ophthalmopathy. RNA transcripts served as the template for amplifying TCR beta CDR3 regions. The HTBI primer set was used in a first-round RT-PCR of the TCR CDR3. TCRdb redid the calling of the multiplex PCR reads with MiXCR, one entry per CDR3 protein. This sample yields hundreds of thousands of distinct CDR3 sequences, of which under 25% are seen a single time; roughly 30% belongs to the top ten. What was sequenced was blood. These TCRs come from a man aged 30-40 years with Graves' ophthalmopathy.

The chain uses TRBV7-2 and TRBJ1-1; tentative D call: TRBD1 (5 bases). Germline V gene sequence: CDR1 SGHTA, CDR2 FQGNSA. Trimming took 2 bases from V and 1 from J, leaving 14 bases between them. This CDR3 contains 16 residues. The CDR3 DNA follows: TGTGCCAGCAGCTTATTCTCCGGGGGTTGGAACACTGAAGCTTTCTTT. It translates to CASSLFSGGWNTEAFF.

This clonotype showed up just a few times. This chain joins TRBV6-1 and TRBJ1-5; D unclear. The CDR3 length is 13 residues. The V end was cut by 5 bases, the J end by 7 bases, with 12 bases between. Per germline, CDR1 MNHNS and CDR2 SASEGT. The CDR3 protein is CASSPRGRQPQHF. The CDR3 DNA is TGTGCCAGCAGTCCCCGAGGCAGACAGCCCCAGCATTTT.

This clonotype turned up a few times. J is TRBJ2-1 and V is TRBV6-1, with unresolved D. The germline V and J ends were trimmed by 3 bases and 4 bases, with 10 bases remaining between them. Germline V gene data show CDR1 as MNHNS and CDR2 as SASEGT. The CDR3 consists of 14 residues. CDR3 bases: TGTGCCAGCAGTGATCTTGGAGCTTACAATGAGCAGTTCTTC. Encoded protein: CASSDLGAYNEQFF.

For this clonotype: The junction differs from germline at one of its ends, possibly a read error. The chain employs TRBV3-1 and TRBJ2-2; 8 bases match TRBD2. CDR3 length: 14 residues. CDR1 is LGHDT, CDR2 YNNKEL, per germline (reference sequence). The CDR3 region is CTSSLRGGYGELFF. For the CDR3, the DNA is TGTACCAGCAGTCTCCGGGGGGGCTACGGGGAGCTGTTTTTT. Full variable domain (missing parts from reference TRBV3-1 and TRBJ2-2): DTAVSQTPKYLVTQMGNDKSIKCEQNLGHDTMYWYKQDSKKFLKIMFSYNNKELIINETVPNRFSPKSPDKAHLNLHINSLELGDSAVYFCTSSLRGGYGELFFGEGSRLTVL.

This clonotype has more than one count but fewer than ten. The rearrangement joins TRBV10-3 to TRBJ1-5, with a tentative D call TRBD1 (6 bases). From germline, CDR1 is ENHRY and CDR2 SYGVKD. The V and J ends lost 4 bases and 9 bases respectively, with 19 bases between them. The CDR3 sequence is 15 residues long. In DNA, the CDR3 is TGTGCCATCAGTGGCGGGGACAACCAAGGGCGGCCCCAGCATTTT. It codes for CAISGGDNQGRPQHF.

The chain recombines TRBV29-1 with TRBJ2-6; D is ambiguous. Trimming removed 6 bases at V and 2 bases at J, with 11 bases between. Germline CDR1 reads SQVTM; CDR2 reads ANQGSEA. The CDR3 runs to 14 residues. CDR3 loop: CSVGDTTGANVLTF. For the CDR3, the DNA is TGCAGCGTCGGAGACACTACTGGGGCCAACGTCCTGACTTTC.

The J gene is TRBJ2-7, the V gene TRBV28; 7 nucleotides agree with TRBD2. CDR1 and CDR2 from the germline V gene are MDHEN and SYDVKM. The CDR3 runs to 15 residues. Trimming removed 5 bases from V and 5 bases from J; junction bases left unmatched: 12. The CDR3 region is CASSPPRREQNEQYF. The CDR3 nucleotides are TGTGCCAGCAGTCCCCCTCGGCGGGAGCAGAACGAGCAGTACTTC.

This chain uses TRBV3-1 with TRBJ2-7, with TRBD1 matching over 10 bases. CDR1 and CDR2 from the germline V gene are LGHDT and YNNKEL (reference sequence). V shed 1 base and J 5 bases; nucleotides not matched to a gene: 11. The CDR3 spans 17 residues. The CDR3 region has the DNA TGTGCCAGCAGCCAAGTACCCTTGACAGGGGGCATAAACGAGCAGTACTTC. Translated, it gives CASSQVPLTGGINEQYF.

This clonotype was seen many times. The chain carries TRBV18 and TRBJ2-3, with D possibly matching TRBD2 (5 bases). The CDR3 consists of 17 residues. The germline CDR1 and CDR2 sequences are KGHSH and LQKENI. V lost 0 bases, J lost 1 base, and 14 bases lay in between. The CDR3 nucleotides read TGTGCCAGCTCACCACCTCCCCTCCGGGATGGCACAGATACGCAGTATTTT. Residues: CASSPPPLRDGTDTQYF.

The chain combines TRBV11-2 with TRBJ2-7, with 11 bases lining up with TRBD2. This CDR3 contains 18 residues. V lost 0 bases to trimming and J lost 5 bases; unmatched junction nucleotides: 12. Germline CDR1 is SGHAT and CDR2 is FQNNGV. The CDR3 loop reads CASSLDAQSSGRPHEQYF. The CDR3 nucleotides are TGTGCCAGCAGCTTAGACGCTCAATCTAGCGGGAGGCCCCACGAGCAGTACTTC.

The rearrangement uses TRBV7-9 and TRBJ2-7; 8 bases align to TRBD1. Germline assignment: CDR1 SEHNR and CDR2 FQNEAQ (reference sequence). J lost 3 bases, V lost 2 bases, and 9 bases had no gene match. The CDR3 has 16 residues. In DNA form, the CDR3 reads TGTGCCAGCAGCTTATCGGGGACAGGATATATCTACGAGCAGTACTTC. This sequence encodes CASSLSGTGYIYEQYF. The whole variable domain, remainder taken from reference TRBV7-9 and TRBJ2-7, is DTGVSQNPRHKITKRGQNVTFRCDPISEHNRLYWYRQTLGQGPEFLTYFQNEAQLEKSRLLSDRFSAERPKGSFSTLEIQRTEQGDSAMYLCASSLSGTGYIYEQYFGPGTRLTVT.

The sample holds a few counts of this clonotype. The chain couples TRBV4-1 to TRBJ2-7; no firm D call. The germline V and J ends were trimmed by 0 bases and 2 bases, with 11 bases remaining between them. Germline-derived CDR1 and CDR2 are MGHRA and YSYEKL. The CDR3 has 15 residues. CDR3 DNA sequence: TGCGCCAGCAGCCAAGATGGCGGTACCCCCTACGAGCAGTACTTC. Translating gives CASSQDGGTPYEQYF.

This clonotype has just a few counts. The chain combines TRBV12-3 or TRBV12-4 with TRBJ2-5; 15 bases map to TRBD2. The trim removed 5 bases at V and 0 bases at J, leaving 4 bases unmatched. The CDR3 covers 17 residues. CDR3 bases: TGTGCCAGCAGTCCAGGGACTAGCGGGAGGAACCAAGAGACCCAGTACTTC. Translated, it gives CASSPGTSGRNQETQYF.

This clonotype was detected only a few times. The CDR3 region has the DNA TGTGCCAGCAGTACCAGGGGCGGCTACACCTTC. Protein product: CASSTRGGYTF. The chain couples TRBV12-3 or TRBV12-4 to TRBJ1-2; a possible D gene is TRBD1 (6 bases). The CDR3 totals 11 residues. V was cut by 5 bases and J by 8 bases, with 9 bases left in between.

The chain has TRBV4-3 and TRBJ2-7, with D unresolved. The CDR3 runs to 14 residues. The V end lost 1 base, the J end lost 0 bases, and 7 bases lay between the germline ends. Germline lookup yields CDR1 LGHNA and CDR2 YSLEER. DNA for the CDR3: TGCGCCAGCAGCCAAGCTAGTAGCTCCTACGAGCAGTACTTC. Protein sequence: CASSQASSSYEQYF.

This clonotype was recorded at least ten times. This chain links TRBV7-2 with TRBJ2-1; D unclear. This CDR3 contains 14 residues. V lost 2 bases and J 7 bases, leaving 12 bases between the germline ends. CDR1 is SGHTA and CDR2 is FQGNSA in the germline V gene. The CDR3 region is CASSLSSGPNEQFF. The CDR3 nucleotides read TGTGCCAGCAGCTTATCATCCGGACCAAATGAGCAGTTCTTC.

The chain joins TRBV6-4 to TRBJ2-5; D gene ambiguous. V shed 6 bases and J shed 1 base, with 9 bases lying between them. The germline V gene has CDR1 MRHNA and CDR2 SNTAGT. The CDR3 spans 13 residues. The CDR3 spells CASRVIAQETQYF. The CDR3 DNA is TGTGCCAGCAGGGTCATTGCCCAAGAGACCCAGTACTTC.

A few counts support this clonotype. The J gene is TRBJ2-5, the V gene TRBV30; D ambiguous. CDR3 size: 12 residues. The germline V and J ends were trimmed by 3 bases and 5 bases, with 10 bases remaining between them. Germline values: CDR1 GTSNPN, CDR2 SVGIG (reference sequence). DNA of the CDR3: TGTGCCTGGAGGAACTTCGGGGAGACCCAGTACTTC. Translating gives CAWRNFGETQYF.

V is TRBV27 and J is TRBJ2-3; TRBD2 might be the D (5 bases). Germline V gives CDR1 MNHEY, CDR2 SMNVEV (reference sequence). Trimming pared 8 bases from V and 2 bases from J, leaving 17 bases between. The CDR3 is made up of 15 amino acids. The CDR3 region has the DNA TGTGCCAGCGGGTTCTATGGCGGGTCCACAGATACGCAGTATTTT. It is translated as CASGFYGGSTDTQYF.

The J gene is TRBJ1-4, the V gene TRBV13, with D hard to call. V lost 1 base to trimming and J lost 8 bases, with 11 bases between them. The CDR3 has 14 residues. Germline V gene sequence: CDR1 PRHDT, CDR2 FYEKMQ (reference sequence). Here the CDR3 reads CASSLVASKEKLFF. As DNA, the CDR3 is TGTGCCAGCAGCTTAGTAGCTTCAAAGGAAAAACTGTTTTTT.

This clonotype turned up a few times. The chain couples TRBV2 to TRBJ1-6; TRBD1 agrees at 8 bases. The V segment lost 6 bases and the J segment 10 bases; nucleotides outside the gene matches: 11. The germline CDR1 and CDR2 sequences are SNHLY and FYNNEI. The CDR3 covers 15 residues. Here the CDR3 reads CASRGDRRITSPLHF. The CDR3 DNA is TGTGCCAGCAGAGGGGACAGGCGGATCACCTCACCCCTCCACTTT.

The genes are TRBV10-3 and TRBJ2-7; 16 positions agree with TRBD2. There are 16 residues in the CDR3. V gave up 4 bases and J gave up 3 bases; unmatched junction bases: 3. Looked up from germline, CDR1 is ENHRY and CDR2 is SYGVKD. CDR3 sequence: CAISGGLAGGRYEQYF. CDR3 nucleotides: TGTGCCATCAGTGGGGGACTAGCGGGAGGGCGCTACGAGCAGTACTTC.

This chain connects TRBV11-2 to TRBJ2-2; 9 nucleotides align to TRBD1. Germline CDR1 is SGHAT and CDR2 is FQNNGV. The J segment lost 2 bases and the V segment lost 5 bases, leaving 6 bases of the junction unmatched. CDR3 size: 16 residues. CDR3 in amino acids: CASSNRDRANTGELFF. Written as DNA, the CDR3 is TGTGCCAGCAGCAACCGGGACAGGGCCAACACCGGGGAGCTGTTTTTT.

In its sample, this clonotype was seen a few times. The chain couples TRBV20-1 to TRBJ2-3; the D call may be TRBD1 or TRBD2 (7 bases each). The CDR3 contains 17 residues. Trimming left V 0 bases short and J 5 bases short, with 21 bases between. The V gene's germline CDR1 is DFQATT and CDR2 SNEGSKA (reference sequence). The CDR3 region has the DNA TGCAGTGCTAGAGATCAGTGGGAGGGGGCACGATTAGATACGCAGTATTTT. Protein product: CSARDQWEGARLDTQYF.

This clonotype appeared a few times. CDR3 DNA sequence: TGCAGTGCTAGAGACATGAGCTCCTATAATTCACCCCTCCACTTT. Amino acid sequence: CSARDMSSYNSPLHF. The V gene is TRBV20-1, the J gene TRBJ1-6; D is unclear. The CDR3 totals 15 residues. The V end lost 0 bases, the J end lost 0 bases, and 6 bases lay between the germline ends. CDR1 and CDR2 from the germline V gene are DFQATT and SNEGSKA (reference sequence).

This clonotype was counted a few times. The V call is TRBV28, the J call TRBJ2-1; 11 bases align to TRBD2. The CDR3 sequence is 17 residues long. Per the germline V gene, CDR1 is MDHEN and CDR2 is SYDVKM. V dropped 2 bases and J dropped 10; count of bases not matched to a gene: 13. CDR3 in amino acids: CASSLAYGASGRSEQFF. DNA of the CDR3: TGTGCCAGCAGTTTAGCATACGGGGCTAGCGGGAGGAGCGAGCAGTTCTTC.